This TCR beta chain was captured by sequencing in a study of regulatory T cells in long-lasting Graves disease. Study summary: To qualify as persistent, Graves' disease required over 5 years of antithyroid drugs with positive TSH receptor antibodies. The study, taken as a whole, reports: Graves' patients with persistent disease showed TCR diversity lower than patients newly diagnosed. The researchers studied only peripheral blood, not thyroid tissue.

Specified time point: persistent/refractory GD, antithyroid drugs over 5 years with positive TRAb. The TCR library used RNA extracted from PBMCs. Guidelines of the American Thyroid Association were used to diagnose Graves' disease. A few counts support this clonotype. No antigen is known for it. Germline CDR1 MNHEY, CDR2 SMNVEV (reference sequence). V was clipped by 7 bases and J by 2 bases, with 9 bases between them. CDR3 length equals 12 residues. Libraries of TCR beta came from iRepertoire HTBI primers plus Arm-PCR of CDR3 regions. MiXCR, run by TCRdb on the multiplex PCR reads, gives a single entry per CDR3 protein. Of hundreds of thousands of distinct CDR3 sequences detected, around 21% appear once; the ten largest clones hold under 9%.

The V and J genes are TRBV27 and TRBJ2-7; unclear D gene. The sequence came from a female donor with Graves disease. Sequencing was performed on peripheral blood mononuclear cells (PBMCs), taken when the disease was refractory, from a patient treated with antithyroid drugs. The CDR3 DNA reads TGTGCCAGCATGGACCGAACCTACGAGCAGTACTTC. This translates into CASMDRTYEQYF.